One T cell receptor (beta chain) is described in this entry. Its specificity is unknown. The PCR contained 60 Vbeta and 13 Jbeta primers. Clones were sequenced by immunoSEQ multiplex PCR, and TCRdb holds only the in-frame ones, with some missing. The profile shows about 140,000 clones, around 90% of them singletons. The sample comes from a study of cytomegalovirus exposure and HLA in healthy donors. Findings of the study overall: DRB1 showed the most TCR associations and HLA-C the fewest in a later analysis, as rates varied by HLA locus. Later analysis suggested most CMV-associated TCR beta chains were HLA-restricted.

This CDR3 region has 13 residues. Trimming took 10 bases from V and 4 from J; bases not matched to a gene: 7. Germline V gene lookup returns CDR1 MNHNS and CDR2 SASEGT. The chain joins TRBV6-1 to TRBJ1-1; 9 bases map to TRBD1. This receptor was taken from a woman between 40 and 55 years old in good health and CMV-seronegative. The material sequenced was PBMCs. This CDR3 reads CATQTGGSTEAFF. The CDR3, as DNA: TGTGCCACCCAAACAGGGGGCAGCACTGAAGCTTTCTTT.